This T cell receptor (beta chain) was captured in a study of vaccination effects on CD4 cells after COVID-19. As for the study in general: BNT162b2 vaccine or mRNA-1273 vaccine was given to participants in two doses. A couple of convalescent patients provided samples 16 days and one week prevaccination.

On this clone: Its antigen is not known.

Sequenced by immunoSEQ multiplex PCR; TCRdb stores in-frame clones only, minus some. The data contain roughly 25,000 clones, approximately 80% of them seen just once; the ten biggest clones take up about 19%. ViraFEST used viral peptide pools to expand antigen-specific CD4+ T cells before sequencing. Around day 10 of culture, CD4+ T cells were separated out. A PCR test confirmed that the person had SARS-CoV-2 infection between March and December 2020. PBMC were cultured at some 2.1 million per well with 9 to 10 IU/ml IL-2 and 10 ug/ml peptides. Both day 3 and day 7 saw half the medium replaced with IL-2 medium. Sequenced here: CD4+ T cells from PBMCs cultured with HCoV-NL63 spike peptides, sampled before COVID-19 vaccination. The origin of this receptor is a human donor who had a prior SARS-CoV-2 infection.

The CDR3 bases are TGTGCCAGCAGGATAAGGGTGGGTGAGACCCAGTACTTC. It is translated as CASRIRVGETQYF. V and J are TRBV6-5 and TRBJ2-5; D ambiguous. V dropped 6 bases and J dropped 5 bases, with 13 bases sitting between them. CDR1 is MNHEY, CDR2 SVGAGI, per germline. The CDR3 has 13 amino acids.